This T cell receptor (beta chain) was profiled in a study of CD8+CD57+ T cells in acquired aplastic anemia. CDR3 and TCR beta VDJ profiling relied on a genomic DNA template. TCRdb fed the reads into MiXCR, producing one record per CDR3 protein. Of 150,000 to 200,000 distinct CDR3 sequences in the sample, roughly 48% are singletons; the top ten hold around 2.9%. Findings and limits, study-wide: Patients and healthy controls showed no significant CD8+ Simpson's diversity difference.

The CDR3 sequence is 16 residues long. V lost 1 base to trimming and J lost 4 bases, with 11 bases between them. Many counts were recorded for this clonotype. Its antigen is not known. Sequencing involved patients with CD8+CD57+ cell expansion previously shown by flow cytometry. This receptor was identified in a human donor with aplastic anemia. The genes are TRBV12-3 or TRBV12-4 and TRBJ2-6, with D possibly matching TRBD2 (5 bases). Sample: sorted CD4+, CD8+, or CD8+CD57+ T cells (not recorded which) from PBMCs. CDR3 DNA sequence: TGTGCCAGCAGTTTAGATCGGGGTTCCGGGGCCAACGTCCTGACTTTC. It is translated as CASSLDRGSGANVLTF.